This T cell receptor beta chain was recovered during a study of blood T cells in healthy people across ages. Whole-study findings and limits: The recorded TCR beta diversity per million T cells decreased in a roughly linear manner with age.

Using a J-beta primer mix together with a sample-barcoded 5' primer, a second PCR was run for roughly 6 to 11 cycles. TCRdb reprocessed the 5' RACE reads via MiXCR and lists one record per CDR3 protein. In the table there are about 640,000 distinct CDR3 sequences, approximately 30% of which are singletons. A remark on this clonotype: Its target is unknown.

Each donor supplied ten milliliters of peripheral blood. The sequence was obtained from a woman aged 80 or over in good health. Sample: blood.

CDR3 region: CASSEWTGGDAGELFF. The CDR3 nucleotides read TGTGCCAGCAGTGAATGGACAGGGGGCGACGCCGGGGAGCTGTTTTTT. The J gene is TRBJ2-2, the V gene TRBV25-1, with 11 bases fitting TRBD1. Germline CDR1 MGHDK, CDR2 SYGVNS. J gave up 6 bases and V 1 base, and 4 bases lay outside the gene matches. CDR3 length: 16 residues.